Included here is one T cell receptor beta chain sequence, with context. The data were produced by immunoSEQ multiplex PCR, yet TCRdb's version contains in-frame clones alone and is incomplete. Counted here are around 130,000 clones, around four fifths occurring once; the ten biggest clones make up over 10%. Germline CDR1 and CDR2: SEHNR and FQNEAQ (reference sequence). The CDR3 contains 16 residues. V lost 5 bases and J 0 bases, leaving 11 bases between the germline ends. The data derive from a study of blood T cell repertoires in COVID-19. Study-wide context: Acute and convalescent COVID-19 specimens originated in the United States, Italy and Spain. Sources were T cells, B-cell-depleted T cells, or PBMCs; the material itself was cDNA or gDNA.

The clonotype originates from a human donor in a cohort sampled during active COVID-19. V gene TRBV7-9 combines with J gene TRBJ1-6; no firm D call. The specimen was peripheral blood. The CDR3 sequence: CASSPRAYSYNSPLHF. The CDR3 DNA is TGTGCCAGCAGCCCGCGGGCCTACTCCTATAATTCACCCCTCCACTTT. The entire variable domain, with the rest obtained from reference TRBV7-9 and TRBJ1-6, is as follows: DTGVSQNPRHKITKRGQNVTFRCDPISEHNRLYWYRQTLGQGPEFLTYFQNEAQLEKSRLLSDRFSAERPKGSFSTLEIQRTEQGDSAMYLCASSPRAYSYNSPLHFGNGTRLTVT.